This TCR beta chain was retrieved from a study of post-analysis software for immune sequencing data. Whole-study context: Multiple sclerosis in the patients followed relapsing-remitting, secondary progressive and progressive-relapsing courses.

V shed 0 bases, J shed 3 bases, and the junction held 2 bases outside the gene matches. CDR1 is SGHRS, CDR2 YFSETQ, per germline. This CDR3 comprises 17 residues. Comment on this clonotype: Its antigen is unidentified.

Built from TCR beta cDNA, the libraries had unique molecular identifiers in them. There were about 1 to 10 million T cells, and roughly 0.5 million cDNA molecules came from them. TCRdb analysed the PCR reads with MiXCR anew, one entry per CDR3 protein. The sample contains 500,000 to 600,000 distinct CDR3 sequences, roughly 40% of which appear only once. Whole-study findings and limits: Multiple sclerosis was associated with a significant reduction in normalized Chao1 diversity relative to controls. Patients used a handful of TRBV segments, including TRBV5-6, TRBV5-1 and TRBV20-1, more often than controls.

The chain employs TRBV5-1 and TRBJ2-3, with 15 bases lining up with TRBD2. The clonotype originates from a girl between 5 and 17 years old with multiple sclerosis. The sequencing sample was made of blood. CDR3 nucleotides: TGCGCCAGCAGCTTGGGGACTAGCGGGGGGGCGACAGATACGCAGTATTTT. It translates to CASSLGTSGGATDTQYF.